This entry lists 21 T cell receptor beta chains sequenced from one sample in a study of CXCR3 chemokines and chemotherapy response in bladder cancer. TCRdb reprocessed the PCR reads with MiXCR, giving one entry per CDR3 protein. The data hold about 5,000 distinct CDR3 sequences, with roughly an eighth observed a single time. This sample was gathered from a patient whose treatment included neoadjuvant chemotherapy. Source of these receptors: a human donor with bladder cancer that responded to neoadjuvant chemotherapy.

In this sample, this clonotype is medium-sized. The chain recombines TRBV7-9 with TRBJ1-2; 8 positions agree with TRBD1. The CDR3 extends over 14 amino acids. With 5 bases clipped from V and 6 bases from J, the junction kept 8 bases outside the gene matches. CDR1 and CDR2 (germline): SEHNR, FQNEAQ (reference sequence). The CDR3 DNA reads TGTGCCAGCAGCCCACTGACAGGGGCAAATGGCTACACCTTC. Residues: CASSPLTGANGYTF.

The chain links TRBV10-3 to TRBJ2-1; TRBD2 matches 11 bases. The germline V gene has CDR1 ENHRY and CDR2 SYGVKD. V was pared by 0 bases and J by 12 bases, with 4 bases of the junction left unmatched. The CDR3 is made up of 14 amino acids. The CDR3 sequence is CAISESLAGAWQFF. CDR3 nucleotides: TGTGCCATCAGTGAGTCACTAGCGGGAGCCTGGCAGTTCTTC.

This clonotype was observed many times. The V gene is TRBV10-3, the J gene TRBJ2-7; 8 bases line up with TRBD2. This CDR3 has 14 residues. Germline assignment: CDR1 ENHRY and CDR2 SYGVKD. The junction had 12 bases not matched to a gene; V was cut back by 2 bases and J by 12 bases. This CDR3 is CAISEGLAGSILYF. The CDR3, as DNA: TGTGCCATCAGTGAGGGGCTAGCGGGTTCCATCCTGTACTTC.

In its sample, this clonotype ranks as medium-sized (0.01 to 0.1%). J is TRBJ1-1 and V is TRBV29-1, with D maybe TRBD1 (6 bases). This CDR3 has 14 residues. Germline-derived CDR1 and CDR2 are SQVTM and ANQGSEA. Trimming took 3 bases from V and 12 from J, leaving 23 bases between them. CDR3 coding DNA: TGCAGCGTTGACTCCCAGGCCCTAGGGGGAAGGTCTTTCTTT. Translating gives CSVDSQALGGRSFF.

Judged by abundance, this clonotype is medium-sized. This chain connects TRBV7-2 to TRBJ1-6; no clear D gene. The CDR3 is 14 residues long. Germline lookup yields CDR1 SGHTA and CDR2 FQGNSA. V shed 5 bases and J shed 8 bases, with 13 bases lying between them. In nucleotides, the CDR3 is TGTGCCAGCAGCCCAGCCTGGGGAGATTCACCCCTCCACTTT. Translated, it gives CASSPAWGDSPLHF.

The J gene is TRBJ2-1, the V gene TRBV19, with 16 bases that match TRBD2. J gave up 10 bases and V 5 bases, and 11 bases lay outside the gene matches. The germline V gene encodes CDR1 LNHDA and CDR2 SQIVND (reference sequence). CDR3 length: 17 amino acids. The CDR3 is CASSPPGLAGGVFEQFF. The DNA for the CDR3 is TGTGCCAGTAGTCCCCCGGGACTAGCGGGAGGGGTCTTCGAGCAGTTCTTC.

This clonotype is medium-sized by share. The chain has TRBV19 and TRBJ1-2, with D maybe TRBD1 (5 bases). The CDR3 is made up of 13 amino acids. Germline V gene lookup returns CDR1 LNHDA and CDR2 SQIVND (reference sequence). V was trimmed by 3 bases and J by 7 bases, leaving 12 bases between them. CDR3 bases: TGTGCCAGTAGTATCCCAGGGCCAGGTGGCTACACCTTC. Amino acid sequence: CASSIPGPGGYTF.

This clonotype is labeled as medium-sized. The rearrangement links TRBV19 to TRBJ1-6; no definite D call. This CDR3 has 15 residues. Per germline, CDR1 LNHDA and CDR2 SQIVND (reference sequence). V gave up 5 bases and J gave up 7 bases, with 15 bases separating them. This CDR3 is CASSFTEGGNSPLHF. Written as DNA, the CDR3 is TGTGCCAGTAGTTTTACAGAGGGTGGCAATTCACCCCTCCACTTT.

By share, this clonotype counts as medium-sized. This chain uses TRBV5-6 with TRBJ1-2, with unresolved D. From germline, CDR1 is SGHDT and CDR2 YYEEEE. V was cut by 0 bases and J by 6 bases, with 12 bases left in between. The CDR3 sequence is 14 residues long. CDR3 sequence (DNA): TGTGCCAGCAGCTTGGGGCAGGCCTTCGATGGCTACACCTTC. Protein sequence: CASSLGQAFDGYTF.

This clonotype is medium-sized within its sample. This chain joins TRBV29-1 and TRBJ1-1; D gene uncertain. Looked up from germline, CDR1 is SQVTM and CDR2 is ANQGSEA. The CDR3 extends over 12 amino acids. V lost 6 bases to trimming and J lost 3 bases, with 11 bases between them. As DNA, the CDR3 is TGCAGCGTGCGGCCCGGAGACACTGAAGCTTTCTTT. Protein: CSVRPGDTEAFF.

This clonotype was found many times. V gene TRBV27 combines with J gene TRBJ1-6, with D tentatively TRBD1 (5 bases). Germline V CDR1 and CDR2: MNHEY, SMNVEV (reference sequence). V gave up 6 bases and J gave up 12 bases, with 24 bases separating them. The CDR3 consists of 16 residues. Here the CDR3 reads CASSNPGTVKRGPLHF. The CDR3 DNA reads TGTGCCAGCAGCAATCCAGGGACGGTCAAACGTGGACCCCTCCACTTT.

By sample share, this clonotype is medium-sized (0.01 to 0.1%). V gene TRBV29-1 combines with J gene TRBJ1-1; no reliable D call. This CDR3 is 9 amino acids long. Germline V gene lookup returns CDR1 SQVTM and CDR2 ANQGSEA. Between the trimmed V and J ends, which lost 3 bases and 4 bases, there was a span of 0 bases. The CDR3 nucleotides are TGCAGCGTTGACACTGAAGCTTTCTTT. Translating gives CSVDTEAFF.

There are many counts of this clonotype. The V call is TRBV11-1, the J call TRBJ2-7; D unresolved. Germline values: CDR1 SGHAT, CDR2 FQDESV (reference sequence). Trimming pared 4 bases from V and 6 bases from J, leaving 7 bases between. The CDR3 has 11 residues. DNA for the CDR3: TGTGCCAGCAGCTCTTTAAGCGAGCAGTACTTC. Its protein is CASSSLSEQYF.

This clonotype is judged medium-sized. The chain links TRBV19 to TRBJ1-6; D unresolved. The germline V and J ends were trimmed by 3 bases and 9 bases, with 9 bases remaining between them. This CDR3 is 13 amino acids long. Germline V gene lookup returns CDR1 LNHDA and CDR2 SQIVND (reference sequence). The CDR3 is CASSIFTGSPLHF. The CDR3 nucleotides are TGTGCCAGTAGTATTTTTACGGGTTCACCCCTCCACTTT.

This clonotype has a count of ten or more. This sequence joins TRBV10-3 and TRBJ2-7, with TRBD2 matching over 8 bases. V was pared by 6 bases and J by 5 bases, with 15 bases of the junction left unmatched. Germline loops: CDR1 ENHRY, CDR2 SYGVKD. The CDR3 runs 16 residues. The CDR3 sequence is CAIRNPLSGSSNEQYF. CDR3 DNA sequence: TGTGCCATCAGAAATCCGCTGAGCGGGAGTTCCAACGAGCAGTACTTC.

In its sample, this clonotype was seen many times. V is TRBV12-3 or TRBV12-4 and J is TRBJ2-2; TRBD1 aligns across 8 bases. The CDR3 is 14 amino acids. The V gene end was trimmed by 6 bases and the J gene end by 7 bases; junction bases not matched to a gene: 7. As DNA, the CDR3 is TGTGCCAGCAGGGGCAGGGGGCTCAGCGGGGAGCTGTTTTTT. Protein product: CASRGRGLSGELFF.

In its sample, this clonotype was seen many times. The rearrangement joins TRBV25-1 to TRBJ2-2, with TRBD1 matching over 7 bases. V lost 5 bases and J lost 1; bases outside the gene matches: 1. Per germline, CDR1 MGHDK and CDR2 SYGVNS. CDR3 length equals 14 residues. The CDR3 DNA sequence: TGTGCCAGCAGTAGGACAGGGAACACCGGGGAGCTGTTTTTT. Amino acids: CASSRTGNTGELFF.

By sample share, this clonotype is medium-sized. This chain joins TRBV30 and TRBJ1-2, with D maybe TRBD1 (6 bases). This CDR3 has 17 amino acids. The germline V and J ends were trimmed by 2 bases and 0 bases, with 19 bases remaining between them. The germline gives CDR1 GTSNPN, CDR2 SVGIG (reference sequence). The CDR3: CAWSRGDRTLANYGYTF. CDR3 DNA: TGTGCCTGGAGTCGAGGTGACAGGACGTTAGCTAACTATGGCTACACCTTC.

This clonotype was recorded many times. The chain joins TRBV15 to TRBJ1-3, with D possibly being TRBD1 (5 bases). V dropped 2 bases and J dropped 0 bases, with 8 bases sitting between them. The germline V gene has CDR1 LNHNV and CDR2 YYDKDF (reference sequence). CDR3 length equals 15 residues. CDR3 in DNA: TGTGCCACCAGCAGACGACAGCTCTCTGGAAACACCATATATTTT. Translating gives CATSRRQLSGNTIYF.

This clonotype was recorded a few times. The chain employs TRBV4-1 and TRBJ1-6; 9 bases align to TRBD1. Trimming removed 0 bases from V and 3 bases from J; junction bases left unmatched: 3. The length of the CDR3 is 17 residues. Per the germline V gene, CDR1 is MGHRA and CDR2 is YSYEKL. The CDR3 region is CASSQEADRGYNSPLHF. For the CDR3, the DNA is TGCGCCAGCAGCCAAGAGGCGGACAGGGGCTATAATTCACCCCTCCACTTT.

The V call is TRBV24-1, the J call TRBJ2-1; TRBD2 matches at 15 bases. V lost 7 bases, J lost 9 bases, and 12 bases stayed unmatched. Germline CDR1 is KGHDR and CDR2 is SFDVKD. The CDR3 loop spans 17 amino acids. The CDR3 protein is CATRGVGTSGRLSEQFF. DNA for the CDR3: TGTGCCACCAGGGGGGTCGGGACTAGCGGGAGGCTGAGTGAGCAGTTCTTC.